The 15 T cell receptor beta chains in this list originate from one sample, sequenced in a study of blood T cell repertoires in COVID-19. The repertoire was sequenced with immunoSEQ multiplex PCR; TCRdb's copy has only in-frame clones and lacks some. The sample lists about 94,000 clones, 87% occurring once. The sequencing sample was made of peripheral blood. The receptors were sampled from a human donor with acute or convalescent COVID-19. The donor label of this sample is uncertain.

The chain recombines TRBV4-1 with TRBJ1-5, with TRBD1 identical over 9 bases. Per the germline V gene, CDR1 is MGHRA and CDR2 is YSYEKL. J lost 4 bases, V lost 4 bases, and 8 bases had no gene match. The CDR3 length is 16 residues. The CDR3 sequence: CASSLPGQGPNQPQHF. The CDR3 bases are TGCGCCAGCAGCCTTCCGGGACAGGGACCTAATCAGCCCCAGCATTTT.

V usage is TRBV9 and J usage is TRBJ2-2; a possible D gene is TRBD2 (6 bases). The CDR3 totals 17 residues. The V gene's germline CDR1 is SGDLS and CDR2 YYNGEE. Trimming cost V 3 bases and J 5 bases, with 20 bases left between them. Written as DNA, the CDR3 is TGTGCCAGCAGCGCCACCCCTTCGGGACTCCCGACCGGGGAGCTGTTTTTT. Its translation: CASSATPSGLPTGELFF.

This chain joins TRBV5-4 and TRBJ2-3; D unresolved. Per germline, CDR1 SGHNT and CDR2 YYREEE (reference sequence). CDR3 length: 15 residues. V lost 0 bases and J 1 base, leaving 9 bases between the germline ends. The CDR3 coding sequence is TGTGCCAGCAGCTTGGGATTTGGAGGCACAGATACGCAGTATTTT. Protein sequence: CASSLGFGGTDTQYF.

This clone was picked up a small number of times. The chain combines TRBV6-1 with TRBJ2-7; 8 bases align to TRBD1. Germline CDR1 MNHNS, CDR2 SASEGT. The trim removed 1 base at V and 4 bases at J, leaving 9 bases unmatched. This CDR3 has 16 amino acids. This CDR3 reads CASSEGDRGLRYEQYF. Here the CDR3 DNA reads TGTGCCAGCAGTGAAGGAGACAGGGGCTTAAGGTACGAGCAGTACTTC.

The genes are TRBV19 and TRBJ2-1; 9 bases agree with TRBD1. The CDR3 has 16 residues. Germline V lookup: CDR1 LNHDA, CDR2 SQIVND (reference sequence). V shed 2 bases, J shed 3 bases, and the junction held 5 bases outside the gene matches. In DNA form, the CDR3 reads TGTGCCAGTAGTATATCGGGACAGGGCATCTACAATGAGCAGTTCTTC. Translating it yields CASSISGQGIYNEQFF.

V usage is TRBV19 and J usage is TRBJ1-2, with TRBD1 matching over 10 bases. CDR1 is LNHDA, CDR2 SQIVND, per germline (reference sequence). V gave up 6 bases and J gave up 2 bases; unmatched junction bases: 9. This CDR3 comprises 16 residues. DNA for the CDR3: TGTGCCAGTAGAGCTCTAGGACAGGGGGGCAACTATGGCTACACCTTC. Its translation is CASRALGQGGNYGYTF. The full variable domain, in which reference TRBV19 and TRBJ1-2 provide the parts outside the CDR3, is DGGITQSPKYLFRKEGQNVTLSCEQNLNHDAMYWYRQDPGQGLRLIYYSQIVNDFQKGDIAEGYSVSREKKESFPLTVTSAQKNPTAFYLCASRALGQGGNYGYTFGSGTRLTVV.

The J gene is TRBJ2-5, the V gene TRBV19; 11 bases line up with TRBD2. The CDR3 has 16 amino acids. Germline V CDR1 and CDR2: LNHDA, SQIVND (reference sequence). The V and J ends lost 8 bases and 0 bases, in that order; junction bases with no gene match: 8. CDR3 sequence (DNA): TGTGCCAGTCCTCCCCTACTAGCGGGGGACCAAGAGACCCAGTACTTC. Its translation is CASPPLLAGDQETQYF.

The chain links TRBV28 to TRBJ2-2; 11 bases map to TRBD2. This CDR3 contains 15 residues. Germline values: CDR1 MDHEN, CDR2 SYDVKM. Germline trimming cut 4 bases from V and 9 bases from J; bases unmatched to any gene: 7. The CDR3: CASSSLAGGPRELFF. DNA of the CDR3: TGTGCCAGCAGTTCCTTAGCGGGGGGGCCTAGGGAGCTGTTTTTT.

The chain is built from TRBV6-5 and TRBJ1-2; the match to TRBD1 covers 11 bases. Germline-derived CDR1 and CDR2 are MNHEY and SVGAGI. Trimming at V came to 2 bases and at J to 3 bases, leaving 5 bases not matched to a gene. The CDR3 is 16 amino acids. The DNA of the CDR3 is TGTGCCAGCAGTTACGCGGACAGGGGGCGCGACTATGGCTACACCTTC. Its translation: CASSYADRGRDYGYTF.

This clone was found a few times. CDR3 residues: CASSYSVTMYTEAFF. The CDR3, as DNA: TGTGCCAGCAGTTACTCTGTGACAATGTACACTGAAGCTTTCTTT. V is TRBV6-5 and J is TRBJ1-1, with D unresolved. Germline CDR1 and CDR2: MNHEY and SVGAGI. There are 15 residues in the CDR3. With 0 bases removed from V and 3 bases from J, the gap between germline ends came to 11 bases.

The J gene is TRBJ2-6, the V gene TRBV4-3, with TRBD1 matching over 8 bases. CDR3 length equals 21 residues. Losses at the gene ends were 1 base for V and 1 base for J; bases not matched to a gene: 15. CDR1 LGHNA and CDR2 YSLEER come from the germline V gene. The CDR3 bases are TGCGCCAGCAGCCAAGCCCGGGCCGGTGGGACAGGCTTATCTGGGGCCAACGTCCTGACTTTC. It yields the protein CASSQARAGGTGLSGANVLTF.

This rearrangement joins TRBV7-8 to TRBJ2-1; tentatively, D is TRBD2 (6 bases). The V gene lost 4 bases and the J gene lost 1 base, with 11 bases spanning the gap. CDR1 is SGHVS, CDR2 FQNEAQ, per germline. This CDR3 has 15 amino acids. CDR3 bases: TGTGCCAGCAGCTGGGCGGGGCCTTCCTACAATGAGCAGTTCTTC. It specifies CASSWAGPSYNEQFF. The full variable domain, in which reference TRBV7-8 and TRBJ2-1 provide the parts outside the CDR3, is GAGVSQSPRYKVAKRGQDVALRCDPISGHVSLFWYQQALGQGPEFLTYFQNEAQLDKSGLPSDRFFAERPEGSVSTLKIQRTQQEDSAVYLCASSWAGPSYNEQFFGPGTRLTVL.

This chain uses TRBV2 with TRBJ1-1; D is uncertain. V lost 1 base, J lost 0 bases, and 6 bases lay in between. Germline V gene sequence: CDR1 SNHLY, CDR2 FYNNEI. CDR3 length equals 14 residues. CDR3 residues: CASSEDSLNTEAFF. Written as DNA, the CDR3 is TGTGCCAGCAGTGAAGACAGCCTGAACACTGAAGCTTTCTTT.

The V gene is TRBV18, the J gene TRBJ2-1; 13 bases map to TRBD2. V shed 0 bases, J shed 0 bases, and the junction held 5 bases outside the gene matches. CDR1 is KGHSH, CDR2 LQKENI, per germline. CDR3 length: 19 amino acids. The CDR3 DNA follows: TGTGCCAGCTCACCACCGGGACTAGCGGGACCGAGCTCCTACAATGAGCAGTTCTTC. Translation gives CASSPPGLAGPSSYNEQFF.

CDR3 in DNA: TGCGCCAGCAGTCAATTCGGAACAACAGGGGACACTGAAGCTTTCTTT. Its protein is CASSQFGTTGDTEAFF. The chain has TRBV23-1 and TRBJ1-1; TRBD1 matches at 7 bases. TRBV23-1 is an open reading frame, and its role is uncertain. V shed 1 base and J 3 bases; nucleotides not matched to a gene: 8. The CDR3 spans 16 residues.